This T cell receptor (beta chain) was sequenced in a study of blood T cell repertoires in COVID-19. The CDR3 length is 14 residues. Germline values: CDR1 KGHSH, CDR2 LQKENI. With V trimmed by 6 bases and J by 6 bases, 8 bases remained unmatched. Original handling: Amplified reference gene primers provided the basis for estimating nucleated cell counts. Sequencing was performed with immunoSEQ multiplex PCR; in TCRdb, only in-frame clones are kept and a portion is missing. V, J and clone size were drawn from that table, and D and trimming were deduced from the DNA. The data hold 250,000 or so clones, with 84% observed a single time.

The clonotype originates from a man aged 55-75 years who had recovered from COVID-19. The sequencing sample was made of PBMCs or T cells enriched from blood (not recorded which). The rearrangement joins TRBV18 to TRBJ2-1; 7 bases are shared with TRBD2. The CDR3 region is CASSRTRDPNEQFF. The DNA of the CDR3 is TGTGCCAGCTCCCGGACTAGAGACCCCAATGAGCAGTTCTTC.